This entry lists 27 T cell receptor beta chains sequenced from one sample in a study of shared clonotypes between healthy human individuals (dated by TCRdb to 2020 to 2022). The library was obtained by the immunoSEQ multiplex PCR assay. TCRdb's version of the immuneACCESS table is confined to in-frame rearrangements and falls short of the full clone set. An unresolved V gene accounts for under half of the shortfall where checked; the remainder is of unknown origin. In this sample the table shows under 1,100,000 clones, about four fifths of which occur a single time. 0.61% of the sample comes from the top ten. Sample: memory CD4+ T cells from PBMCs. The cell subset or site label here, explained by the study, means: CD45RA-negative fraction. These receptors were taken from a man aged 18 to 30 in good health. Some clones in this sample may be carry-over from other donors' samples.

The chain joins TRBV19 to TRBJ2-7; D gene unclear. Germline V CDR1 and CDR2: LNHDA, SQIVND (reference sequence). Trimming shortened V by 3 bases and J by 3 bases, and 12 bases separated the two germline ends. This CDR3 contains 14 residues. The DNA of the CDR3 is TGTGCCAGTAGTATTTCTGGCAGATACTACGAGCAGTACTTC. Its translation is CASSISGRYYEQYF.

V usage is TRBV28 and J usage is TRBJ1-2; the D gene is possibly TRBD1 (6 bases). This CDR3 region has 14 residues. V was trimmed by 5 bases and J by 7 bases, leaving 17 bases between them. Germline CDR1 reads MDHEN; CDR2 reads SYDVKM. The CDR3 nucleotides are TGTGCCAGCAGTCCCCGGAGGGGGGTGGGTGGCTACACCTTC. It is translated as CASSPRRGVGGYTF.

The V and J genes are TRBV11-2 and TRBJ1-5; maybe TRBD1 (6 bases). Trimming took off 9 bases at V and 1 base at J, with 16 bases between the two ends. CDR3 size: 15 residues. Germline V gives CDR1 SGHAT, CDR2 FQNNGV. The CDR3 spells CARCVGARSNQPQHF. Written as DNA, the CDR3 is TGTGCCAGGTGCGTGGGGGCGAGGAGCAATCAGCCCCAGCATTTT.

This chain joins TRBV10-3 and TRBJ1-5; D remains ambiguous. This CDR3 is 13 amino acids long. The germline V gene has CDR1 ENHRY and CDR2 SYGVKD. V was shortened by 10 bases and J by 4 bases, with 14 bases between the two germline ends. This chain's CDR3 is CANSMDGNQPQHF. The DNA of the CDR3 is TGTGCCAACTCGATGGACGGGAATCAGCCCCAGCATTTT.

This clone was observed a handful of times. The chain has TRBV27 and TRBJ1-5; D gene uncertain. This CDR3 contains 13 residues. Germline V CDR1 and CDR2: MNHEY, SMNVEV (reference sequence). Trimming left V 3 bases short and J 2 bases short, with 5 bases between. CDR3 in DNA: TGTGCCAGCAGTTTCGTAGGCAATCAGCCCCAGCATTTT. This gives the protein CASSFVGNQPQHF.

This clone has a single count. This sample also contains other DNA sequences that code for the same CDR3. The chain joins TRBV20-1 to TRBJ2-7, with D unresolved. Trimming took 4 bases from V and 3 from J, leaving 4 bases between them. Looked up from germline, CDR1 is DFQATT and CDR2 is SNEGSKA (reference sequence). The CDR3 has 10 residues. This chain's CDR3 is CSATDYEQYF. CDR3 nucleotide sequence: TGCAGTGCTACAGACTACGAGCAGTACTTC.

V and J are TRBV4-1 and TRBJ2-5; D is unresolved. There are 15 residues in the CDR3. V lost 1 base, J lost 4 bases, and 13 bases lay in between. Germline-derived CDR1 and CDR2 are MGHRA and YSYEKL. CDR3 loop: CASSQVGVLTETQYF. DNA for the CDR3: TGCGCCAGCAGCCAAGTAGGAGTTTTAACAGAGACCCAGTACTTC.

Points on this clone: A junction boundary mismatches the germline segment, possibly from a read error. The same CDR3 can be traced to other DNA sequences in this sample. The chain uses TRBV19 and TRBJ1-2; the D is unclear. Germline values: CDR1 LNHDA, CDR2 SQIVND (reference sequence). CDR3 length equals 12 residues. This chain's CDR3 is CASSIANYGYTF. The DNA of the CDR3 is TGTGCCAGTAGTATAGCTAATTATGGCTACACCTTC.

The J gene is TRBJ2-5, the V gene TRBV6-5; the match to TRBD2 covers 9 bases. This CDR3 region has 15 residues. J gave up 5 bases and V 6 bases, and 10 bases lay outside the gene matches. The V gene's germline CDR1 is MNHEY and CDR2 SVGAGI. For the CDR3, the DNA is TGTGCCAGCAGCGGCCCTGGGCGGGAGGGTGAGACCCAGTACTTC. Its translation: CASSGPGREGETQYF.

This chain connects TRBV6-5 to TRBJ2-7, with D unresolved. CDR3 size: 16 residues. Trimming removed 0 bases at V and 2 bases at J, with 14 bases between. Germline CDR1 reads MNHEY; CDR2 reads SVGAGI. CDR3 region: CASSYSGISAPYEQYF. The CDR3 coding sequence is TGTGCCAGCAGTTACTCGGGAATATCCGCACCCTACGAGCAGTACTTC.

The chain has TRBV7-9 and TRBJ2-7, with 9 nucleotides matching TRBD1. The CDR3 is 14 amino acids. V was pared by 5 bases and J by 2 bases, with 4 bases of the junction left unmatched. Germline V gene lookup returns CDR1 SEHNR and CDR2 FQNEAQ (reference sequence). CDR3 DNA: TGTGCCAGCAGCCGGGACAGGGCCGCCTACGAGCAGTACTTC. This encodes CASSRDRAAYEQYF.

The chain is built from TRBV11-3 and TRBJ2-5; 8 nucleotides agree with TRBD1. CDR1 SGHNT and CDR2 YENEEA come from the germline V gene. The J segment lost 5 bases and the V segment lost 5 bases, leaving 4 bases of the junction unmatched. This CDR3 has 13 amino acids. CDR3 region: CASSVRQGETQYF. Written as DNA, the CDR3 is TGTGCCAGCAGCGTCAGACAGGGGGAGACCCAGTACTTC.

J is TRBJ2-7 and V is TRBV5-1; 7 bases map to TRBD2. There are 14 residues in the CDR3. Trimming at V came to 2 bases and at J to 3 bases, leaving 5 bases not matched to a gene. Germline V gene sequence: CDR1 SGHRS, CDR2 YFSETQ. The CDR3 reads CASSFGRGSYEQYF. The CDR3 DNA follows: TGCGCCAGCAGCTTCGGGCGGGGGAGCTACGAGCAGTACTTC. The variable domain in full, with the rest retrieved from reference TRBV5-1 and TRBJ2-7, is KAGVTQTPRYLIKTRGQQVTLSCSPISGHRSVSWYQQTPGQGLQFLFEYFSETQRNKGNFPGRFSGRQFSNSRSEMNVSTLELGDSALYLCASSFGRGSYEQYFGPGTRLTVT.

The rearrangement joins TRBV6-5 to TRBJ1-2; D unresolved. With 3 bases removed from V and 7 bases from J, the gap between germline ends came to 6 bases. The CDR3 has 11 amino acids. Germline values: CDR1 MNHEY, CDR2 SVGAGI. This CDR3 reads CASSYWGGYTF. For the CDR3, the DNA is TGTGCCAGCAGTTATTGGGGTGGCTACACCTTC.

V usage is TRBV7-2 and J usage is TRBJ1-5; D is possibly TRBD1 (6 bases). Trimming removed 1 base at V and 0 bases at J, with 13 bases between. This CDR3 contains 17 residues. CDR1 and CDR2 from the germline V gene are SGHTA and FQGNSA. CDR3 bases: TGTGCCAGCAGCTTAGGGGGGGCAGGCTATAGCAATCAGCCCCAGCATTTT. It yields the protein CASSLGGAGYSNQPQHF.

The chain employs TRBV28 and TRBJ2-1; D is unresolved. The CDR3 spans 14 residues. The V end was cut by 2 bases, the J end by 3 bases, with 8 bases between. In germline, CDR1 is MDHEN, CDR2 SYDVKM. CDR3 nucleotide sequence: TGTGCCAGCAGTTTACGTTGGGGCTACAATGAGCAGTTCTTC. This encodes CASSLRWGYNEQFF.

This clone was recorded many times. V gene TRBV10-1 combines with J gene TRBJ1-3; D is possibly TRBD1 (5 bases). Trimming removed 9 bases from V and 4 bases from J, with 16 bases in between. The CDR3 is 14 residues long. Per the germline V gene, CDR1 is WNHNN and CDR2 is SYGVQD (reference sequence). The CDR3 loop reads CARPPGSPGNTIYF. The CDR3 DNA reads as TGCGCCAGACCCCCAGGGTCCCCCGGAAACACCATATATTTT.

The chain joins TRBV7-2 to TRBJ2-3, with D possibly matching TRBD1 (6 bases). This CDR3 contains 15 residues. V lost 7 bases and J 7 bases, leaving 21 bases between the germline ends. Germline CDR1 and CDR2: SGHTA and FQGNSA. DNA of the CDR3: TGTGCCAGCACCAAACTGGGGGCCCATTCAAATACGCAGTATTTT. Translation: CASTKLGAHSNTQYF.

V gene TRBV29-1 combines with J gene TRBJ1-1; D is ambiguous. The CDR3 sequence is 12 residues long. CDR1 SQVTM and CDR2 ANQGSEA come from the germline V gene. V lost 3 bases to trimming and J lost 3 bases, with 8 bases between them. The CDR3 is CSVDSWDTEAFF. The CDR3 DNA reads as TGCAGCGTTGACTCTTGGGACACTGAAGCTTTCTTT. The full variable domain, in which reference TRBV29-1 and TRBJ1-1 provide the parts outside the CDR3, is SAVISQKPSRDICQRGTSLTIQCQVDSQVTMMFWYRQQPGQSLTLIATANQGSEATYESGFVIDKFPISRPNLTFSTLTVSNMSPEDSSIYLCSVDSWDTEAFFGQGTRLTVV.

The V gene is TRBV28, the J gene TRBJ2-7; 9 nucleotides agree with TRBD2. Germline CDR1 reads MDHEN; CDR2 reads SYDVKM. The length of the CDR3 is 16 residues. V shed 6 bases, J shed 2 bases, and the junction held 11 bases outside the gene matches. Here the CDR3 DNA reads TGTGCCAGCAGCCTTCCTTCAGCGGGAGGCGCCTACGAGCAGTACTTC. This encodes CASSLPSAGGAYEQYF.

V gene TRBV28 combines with J gene TRBJ2-3; 11 bases align to TRBD2. Trimming took 6 bases from V and 4 from J; bases not matched to a gene: 9. The CDR3 length is 16 residues. The germline V gene has CDR1 MDHEN and CDR2 SYDVKM. The DNA for the CDR3 is TGTGCCAGCAGACCGAGACTAGCGGGACGCCCAGATACGCAGTATTTT. Translation: CASRPRLAGRPDTQYF.

V usage is TRBV27 and J usage is TRBJ2-7, with D perhaps TRBD1 (5 bases). Trimming took off 2 bases at V and 1 base at J, with 18 bases between the two ends. Germline V gene lookup returns CDR1 MNHEY and CDR2 SMNVEV (reference sequence). CDR3 length: 17 amino acids. The CDR3 is CASSLRGWASASYEQYF. The CDR3 nucleotides read TGTGCCAGCAGTTTAAGGGGATGGGCTTCGGCTTCCTACGAGCAGTACTTC.

The chain joins TRBV11-3 to TRBJ1-1, with TRBD1 as a possible D gene (5 bases). The CDR3 loop spans 14 amino acids. V dropped 4 bases and J dropped 9 bases, with 18 bases sitting between them. The germline gives CDR1 SGHNT, CDR2 YENEEA. The CDR3 is CASSSRGSPSQAFF. The CDR3 nucleotides are TGTGCCAGCAGCTCAAGGGGCAGCCCAAGTCAAGCTTTCTTT.

V and J are TRBV5-1 and TRBJ1-1; 8 bases map to TRBD1. The CDR3 runs 16 residues. The ends lost 3 bases at V and 3 bases at J; junction bases unmatched: 10. The germline V gene encodes CDR1 SGHRS and CDR2 YFSETQ. CDR3 sequence (DNA): TGCGCCAGCAGCTGGGACAGGCGAACGGGGGACACTGAAGCTTTCTTT. Translating it yields CASSWDRRTGDTEAFF.

J is TRBJ1-2 and V is TRBV5-8; the D gene is possibly TRBD1 (5 bases). CDR3 length equals 15 residues. CDR1 SGHTS and CDR2 YDEGEE come from the germline V gene. Trimming stripped 0 bases from V and 5 bases from J, with 14 bases between. The CDR3 here is CASSLGDHSPYGYTF. The CDR3 bases are TGTGCCAGCAGCTTGGGGGACCATTCGCCGTATGGCTACACCTTC. The full variable domain, with the rest looked up from reference TRBV5-8 and TRBJ1-2, is EAGVTQSPTHLIKTRGQQATLRCSPISGHTSVYWYQQALGLGLQFLLWYDEGEERNRGNFPPRFSGRQFPNYSSELNVNALELEDSALYLCASSLGDHSPYGYTFGSGTRLTVV.

The V call is TRBV18, the J call TRBJ2-2, with 7 bases fitting TRBD1. Germline CDR1 is KGHSH and CDR2 is LQKENI. Trimming removed 3 bases from V and 1 base from J; junction bases left unmatched: 8. CDR3 length: 17 amino acids. The CDR3 region has the DNA TGTGCCAGCTCACCCAAGAACAGGGGCGAGAACACCGGGGAGCTGTTTTTT. It codes for CASSPKNRGENTGELFF.

The chain employs TRBV5-1 and TRBJ2-5; a possible D gene is TRBD2 (5 bases). The CDR3 covers 12 residues. V was pared by 4 bases and J by 10 bases, with 14 bases between. Germline V gene sequence: CDR1 SGHRS, CDR2 YFSETQ. CDR3 sequence (DNA): TGCGCCAGCAGCCGGGAAAGTTGGAACCAGTACTTC. Translated, it gives CASSRESWNQYF.